Below, 6 T cell receptor beta chains from the same sample are listed, as sequenced in a study of blood T cells in healthy people across ages. Together with a sample-barcoded 5' primer, a J-beta primer mix was included in a second PCR lasting about 6 to 11 cycles. Using its own MiXCR run on the 5' RACE reads, TCRdb lists one record per CDR3 protein. Here the sample spans about 780,000 distinct CDR3 sequences, around 45% being singletons. The sequenced sample was blood. The receptors were gathered from a man at least 80 years old in good health.

This clonotype was seen many times. The J gene is TRBJ2-1, the V gene TRBV12-3 or TRBV12-4; 7 bases map to TRBD2. The CDR3 spans 16 residues. V was pared by 6 bases and J by 4 bases, with 12 bases of the junction left unmatched. Written as DNA, the CDR3 is TGTGCCAGCAGGTCCAGTTCTAGCGGAGCGTACAATGAGCAGTTCTTC. Residues: CASRSSSSGAYNEQFF.

This rearrangement joins TRBV20-1 to TRBJ1-5; D gene uncertain. The CDR3 loop spans 16 amino acids. Per germline, CDR1 DFQATT and CDR2 SNEGSKA (reference sequence). The germline V and J ends were trimmed by 0 bases and 4 bases, with 16 bases remaining between them. This CDR3 is CSARDREDTRNQPQHF. The CDR3 region has the DNA TGCAGTGCTAGAGATCGAGAAGACACCCGGAATCAGCCCCAGCATTTT.

V and J are TRBV20-1 and TRBJ2-4; D remains ambiguous. From germline, CDR1 is DFQATT and CDR2 SNEGSKA (reference sequence). The CDR3 has 12 residues. Trimming pared 7 bases from V and 5 bases from J, leaving 12 bases between. CDR3 sequence reads: CSVGAGENIQYF. CDR3 DNA: TGCAGTGTAGGAGCAGGTGAAAACATTCAGTACTTC.

V and J are TRBV27 and TRBJ2-2; TRBD2 matches 7 bases. The CDR3 is 13 amino acids. Looked up from germline, CDR1 is MNHEY and CDR2 is SMNVEV (reference sequence). V lost 6 bases and J lost 6; bases outside the gene matches: 4. CDR3 protein: CASRRGRAGELFF. CDR3 nucleotides: TGTGCCAGCAGACGGGGGAGGGCCGGGGAGCTGTTTTTT.

The chain's CDR3 is CSAPRAGFNEKLFF. The CDR3 DNA reads as TGCAGTGCCCCCAGGGCAGGTTTTAATGAAAAACTGTTTTTT. The V and J genes are TRBV20-1 and TRBJ1-4; the D gene is possibly TRBD1 (5 bases). CDR1 is DFQATT and CDR2 is SNEGSKA in the germline V gene (reference sequence). Trimming left V 6 bases short and J 4 bases short, with 15 bases between. This CDR3 region has 14 residues.

The chain joins TRBV28 to TRBJ2-3; TRBD2 matches at 10 bases. The CDR3 extends over 16 amino acids. Germline V lookup: CDR1 MDHEN, CDR2 SYDVKM. Trimming took 6 bases from V and 6 from J; bases not matched to a gene: 12. CDR3 DNA: TGTGCCAGCAGCCCCGCCCTAGCGGGAGAGGGTGATACGCAGTATTTT. Protein: CASSPALAGEGDTQYF.